This T cell receptor (beta chain) was retrieved from a study of memory CD4+ T cells and cytomegalovirus serostatus. TCRdb's copy holds only in-frame clones and misses some; the assay was immunoSEQ multiplex PCR. Seen here are tens of thousands of clones, about 78% observed once, and the top ten hold around 1.1%. Single viable CD3+CD4+CD8-CD45RO+ cells were sorted as the memory CD4+ T cells. This CDR3 contains 15 residues. Germline V gene data show CDR1 as MNHNY and CDR2 as SVGAGI (reference sequence). The V end lost 2 bases, the J end lost 4 bases, and 12 bases lay between the germline ends. The TCR originated in an adult in good health and CMV-seronegative. The specimen sequenced was memory CD4+ T cells from blood. V is TRBV6-6 and J is TRBJ1-3; the D is unclear. The CDR3 bases are TGTGCCAGCAGTTACAAGGCCCCAGACGGAAACACCATATATTTT. Its protein is CASSYKAPDGNTIYF.